The present TCR beta chain was sequenced within a study of somatic mutations in cytotoxic T cells in rheumatoid arthritis. About the research overall: Immediately following diagnosis and ahead of any treatment, patient blood (approximately 30 ml EDTA) was drawn.

As for this clone: What it recognizes is unknown.

The V and J ends lost 2 bases and 0 bases respectively, with 7 bases between them. The CDR3 is made up of 14 amino acids. Germline assignment: CDR1 MNHEY and CDR2 SVGAGI. Authors' data handling: Some patient CD8+ clones were larger than 1%, and these rarely matched published virus-specific TCRB sequences. The table came from immunoSEQ multiplex PCR; TCRdb's copy has only in-frame clones and leaves some out. V, J and clone size derive from that table, while D and trimming were established from the DNA sequence. Here the sample spans 15,000 to 20,000 clones, roughly 80% being singletons. The CD4+ and CD8+ fractions came from positive magnetic bead selection and were purity-checked by flow cytometry. Study-wide points: The authors did not know the antigen targets of the expanded CD8+ clones.

The chain couples TRBV6-5 to TRBJ1-1; D gene unclear. The source of this sequence is an adult with rheumatoid arthritis. Sample: CD8+ T cells sorted from blood. The CDR3 bases are TGTGCCAGCAGTTACGAGGGCGTGAACACTGAAGCTTTCTTT. Translating gives CASSYEGVNTEAFF.